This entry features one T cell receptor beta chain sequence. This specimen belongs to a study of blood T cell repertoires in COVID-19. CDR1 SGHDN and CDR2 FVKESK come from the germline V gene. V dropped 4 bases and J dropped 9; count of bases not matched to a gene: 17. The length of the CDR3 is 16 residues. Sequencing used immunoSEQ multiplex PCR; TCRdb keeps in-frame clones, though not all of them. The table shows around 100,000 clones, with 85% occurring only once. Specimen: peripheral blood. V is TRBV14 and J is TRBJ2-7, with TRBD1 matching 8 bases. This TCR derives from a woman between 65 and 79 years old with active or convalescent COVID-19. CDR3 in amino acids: CASSRIQGVNGRGQYF. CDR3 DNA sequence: TGTGCCAGCAGCCGTATACAGGGGGTCAACGGACGCGGGCAGTACTTC.